These 10 T cell receptor beta chains were sequenced from one sample in a study of tumor-infiltrating lymphocytes in primary liver carcinoma. With roughly 0.5 ug total RNA as template and a constant-region primer, TCR beta cDNA was made. TCR beta libraries came from three nested multiplex PCR rounds using slightly modified ARM-PCR. Rounds one and two of PCR, each of 10 cycles, were primed with TRBV1-TRBV30 forward primers and a C-beta reverse primer. TCRdb fed the multiplex PCR reads into MiXCR, producing one record per CDR3 protein. The data show about 330,000 distinct CDR3 sequences, roughly 61% seen once. In addition to blood RNA drawn from unsorted whole blood, germline DNA was extracted. The sample consisted of peripheral blood. The receptor set was obtained from a man between 40 and 49 years old with primary liver carcinoma and hepatitis B virus infection.

Details on this clonotype: A much larger clone differs by one base, so this may be a read error. This chain uses TRBV6-2 or TRBV6-3 with TRBJ2-2; D not resolved. The V and J ends lost 7 bases and 4 bases respectively, with 10 bases between them. The germline V gene has CDR1 MNHEY and CDR2 SVGEGT. There are 13 residues in the CDR3. CDR3 sequence reads: CASIPSSTGELFF. The CDR3 DNA follows: TGTGCCAGCATCCCCTCGAGCACCGGGGAGCTGTTTTTT.

Points on this clonotype: One junction end disagrees with the germline gene, perhaps due to a read error. CDR3 sequence: CASSILGEWAFVAANTGDLFF. The CDR3 bases are TGTGCCAGCAGCATTCTTGGGGAGTGGGCATTTGTGGCAGCGAACACCGGGGATCTGTTTTTT. The J gene is TRBJ2-2, the V gene TRBV11-2; maybe TRBD2 (5 bases). Germline-derived CDR1 and CDR2 are SGHAT and FQNNGV. The CDR3 contains 21 residues.

For this clonotype: The junction does not match germline at one end; this may be a read error. The gene calls are TRBV5-1 and TRBJ2-1; tentative D call: TRBD2 (6 bases). Germline V gives CDR1 SGHRS, CDR2 YFSETQ. There are 17 residues in the CDR3. Here the CDR3 reads CASSLCQRDSAYNGQFF. DNA of the CDR3: TGCGCCAGCAGCTTGTGCCAAAGGGACTCGGCTTACAATGGGCAGTTCTTC.

Points on this clonotype: A much larger clone sits a single nucleotide away, making a read error possible. The gene calls are TRBV4-1 and TRBJ2-1; TRBD1 matches 9 bases. Trimming removed 4 bases from V and 2 bases from J; junction bases left unmatched: 9. This CDR3 is 17 amino acids long. Germline V gives CDR1 MGHRA, CDR2 YSYEKL. CDR3 protein: CASSRSGTGGPYNEQFF. DNA of the CDR3: TGCGCCAGCAGCCGAAGCGGAACAGGGGGCCCCTACAATGAGCAGTTCTTC.

Remarks on this clonotype: Germline and junction disagree at one end, which may indicate a read error. The rearrangement uses TRBV11-2 and TRBJ2-2; 7 nucleotides match TRBD2. This CDR3 has 19 residues. CDR1 and CDR2 (germline): SGHAT, FQNNGV. CDR3 nucleotide sequence: TGTGCCAGCATCTTAGTTTCTCTAGTGGGAGGGCCCGACACCGGGGAGCTGTTTTTT. Its protein product is CASILVSLVGGPDTGELFF.

The genes are TRBV5-1 and TRBJ2-7; D is uncertain. CDR3 length: 16 amino acids. Germline CDR1 is SGHRS and CDR2 is YFSETQ. The ends were cut back, 5 bases at V and 0 bases at J, with 18 bases in the middle. This CDR3 is CASRDSLRSLSYEQYF. DNA for the CDR3: TGCGCCAGCAGGGATAGTTTGCGGTCCCTCTCCTACGAGCAGTACTTC.

The chain combines TRBV19 with TRBJ1-5; TRBD1 is a possible D gene (5 bases). Trimming pared 7 bases from V and 3 bases from J, leaving 13 bases between. This CDR3 is built from 14 residues. The germline V gene encodes CDR1 LNHDA and CDR2 SQIVND (reference sequence). Here the CDR3 DNA reads TGTGCCAGTACCCCCCCAGGGTACAATCAGCCCCAGCATTTT. Protein: CASTPPGYNQPQHF.

In the case of this clonotype: The missing conserved phenylalanine or tryptophan at the end of this CDR3 makes a read error likely. The rearrangement joins TRBV29-1 to TRBJ1-3; possibly TRBD1 for D (6 bases). Germline-derived CDR1 and CDR2 are SQVTM and ANQGSEA. Trimming left V 7 bases short and J 0 bases short, with 13 bases between. CDR3 length: 14 amino acids. CDR3 sequence: CSALEQGSGNTIYY. Here the CDR3 DNA reads TGCAGCGCCTTGGAACAGGGCTCTGGAAACACCATATATTAT.

This CDR3 reads CASATTGLTDTQYF. The CDR3 DNA reads as TGTGCCAGCGCCACGACAGGACTCACAGATACGCAGTATTTT. The chain carries TRBV11-2 and TRBJ2-3; D might be TRBD1 (6 bases). The V and J ends lost 8 bases and 2 bases respectively, with 14 bases between them. This CDR3 has 14 amino acids. CDR1 is SGHAT and CDR2 is FQNNGV in the germline V gene.

For this clonotype: One end of the junction does not line up with germline, which may come from a read error. The J gene is TRBJ2-5, the V gene TRBV11-2, with 7 bases fitting TRBD1. The CDR3 loop spans 15 amino acids. CDR1 is SGHAT and CDR2 is FQNNGV in the germline V gene. The CDR3 DNA reads as TGTGCTAGCAACTTAGCGAGGGGGCAGTTGGAGACCCAGTACTTC. Translated: CASNLARGQLETQYF. The full variable domain, rest sourced from reference TRBV11-2 and TRBJ2-5, is EAGVAQSPRYKIIEKRQSVAFWCNPISGHATLYWYQQILGQGPKLLIQFQNNGVVDDSQLPKDRFSAERLKGVDSTLKIQPAKLEDSAVYLCASNLARGQLETQYFGPGTRLLVL.